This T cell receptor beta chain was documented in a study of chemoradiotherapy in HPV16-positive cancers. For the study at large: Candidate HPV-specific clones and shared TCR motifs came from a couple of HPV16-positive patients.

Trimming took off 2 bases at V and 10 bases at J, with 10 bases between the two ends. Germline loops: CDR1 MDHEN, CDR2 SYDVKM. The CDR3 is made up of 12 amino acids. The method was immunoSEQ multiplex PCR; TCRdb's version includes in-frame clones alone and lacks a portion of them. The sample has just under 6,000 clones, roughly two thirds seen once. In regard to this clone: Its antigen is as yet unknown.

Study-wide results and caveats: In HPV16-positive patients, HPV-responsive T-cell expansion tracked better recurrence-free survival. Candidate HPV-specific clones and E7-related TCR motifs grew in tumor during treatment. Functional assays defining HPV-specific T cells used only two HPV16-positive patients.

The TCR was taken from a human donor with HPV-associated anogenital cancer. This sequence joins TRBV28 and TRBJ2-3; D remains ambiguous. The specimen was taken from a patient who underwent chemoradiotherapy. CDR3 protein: CASSLVFGAQYF. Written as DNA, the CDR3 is TGTGCCAGCAGTTTAGTCTTTGGGGCGCAGTATTTT. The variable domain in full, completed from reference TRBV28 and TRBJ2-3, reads DVKVTQSSRYLVKRTGEKVFLECVQDMDHENMFWYRQDPGLGLRLIYFSYDVKMKEKGDIPEGYSVSREKKERFSLILESASTNQTSMYLCASSLVFGAQYFGPGTRLTVL.